The rows below give T cell receptor beta chains drawn from one sample of a study of blood T cell repertoires in COVID-19. Measured with immunoSEQ multiplex PCR; TCRdb has only the in-frame clones, and not every one. The sample has approximately 220,000 clones; approximately 80% are singletons. Sequencing input: PBMCs or T cells enriched from blood (not recorded which). Receptors originate from a woman in her 40s with acute COVID-19. CDR3s include the opening cysteine and the closing phenylalanine or tryptophan. D genes are given only for firm matches. A row's size may be missing; if present it is once, few, many or a size class.

abundance	d_gene	v_gene	j_gene	CDR3nt	CDR3aa
few	TRBD2	TRBV6-5	TRBJ2-7	TGTGCCAGCAACGGGGGGGAAGCCTACGAGCAGTACTTC	CASNGGEAYEQYF
.	.	TRBV2	TRBJ1-1	TGTGCCAGCAGTTTGGTTCAAATGGCGGGGGGATCTGAAGCTTTCTTT	CASSLVQMAGGSEAFF
.	TRBD1	TRBV3-1/TRBV3-2	TRBJ1-5	TGTGCCAGCAGCCCTGCGACAGGGCTCAATCAGCCCCAGCATTTT	CASSPATGLNQPQHF
.	.	TRBV18	TRBJ1-1	TGTGCCAGCTCACCACCGGGTCCTGTGCGGAGGACTGAAGCTTTCTTT	CASSPPGPVRRTEAFF
few	.	TRBV9	TRBJ2-1	TGTGCCAGCAGCGTAGGGTTACGGAGAGGGTCCTACAATGAGCAGTTCTTC	CASSVGLRRGSYNEQFF
.	TRBD1	TRBV5-1	TRBJ2-3	TGCGCCAGCAGCGCCAGGGGGCAAGGGAGAGATACGCAGTATTTT	CASSARGQGRDTQYF
.	TRBD1	TRBV5-1	TRBJ2-1	TGCGCCAGCAGCTTGGCCTGGACAGGGGGGGGCAATGAGCAGTTCTTC	CASSLAWTGGGNEQFF
.	.	TRBV12-3/TRBV12-4	TRBJ1-3	TGTGCCAGCAGTTTAGCACAGGGAAACACCATATATTTT	CASSLAQGNTIYF
.	.	TRBV4-1	TRBJ2-5	TGCGCCAGCAGCCAAGCCGGGGGCCAAGAGACCCAGTACTTC	CASSQAGGQETQYF
.	.	TRBV3-1/TRBV3-2	TRBJ2-7	TGTGCCAGCAGCCAAGCGGGGAGCGAGCAGTACTTC	CASSQAGSEQYF
.	.	TRBV19	TRBJ1-5	TGTGCCAGTTTCGGGGGGAATCAGCCCCAGCATTTT	CASFGGNQPQHF
once	.	TRBV6-5	TRBJ1-5	TGTGCCAGCAGACAGGGCAATCAGCCCCAGCATTTT	CASRQGNQPQHF
.	TRBD2	TRBV25-1	TRBJ2-1	TGTGCCAGCAGTGAAAGCAGACTAGCGGGACCATACAATGAGCAGTTCTTC	CASSESRLAGPYNEQFF
.	.	TRBV4-2	TRBJ1-5	TGTGCCAGCAGCCAAGATTTAGGAGGGGGCAATCAGCCCCAGCATTTT	CASSQDLGGGNQPQHF
.	TRBD2	TRBV3-1/TRBV3-2	TRBJ2-2	TGTGCCAGCAGCCAAGAGGTGGAGCGGGAGGTCGCCTCACCCGGGGAGCTGTTTTTT	CASSQEVEREVASPGELFF
.	TRBD1	TRBV7-9	TRBJ1-2	TGTGCCAGCAGCTCGACAGGGGCCCTTAACTATGGCTACACCTTC	CASSSTGALNYGYTF
.	.	TRBV7-8	TRBJ1-4	TGTGCCAGCAGCTTAGCGGGACACACAACTAATGAAAAACTGTTTTTT	CASSLAGHTTNEKLFF
.	TRBD2	TRBV27	TRBJ2-7	TGTGCCAGCAGTTCGACTAGCGGCGAGCAGTACTTC	CASSSTSGEQYF
.	TRBD1	TRBV4-2	TRBJ1-4	TGTGCCAGCAGCCTCCCGGGACAGGCCGAAAAACTGTTTTTT	CASSLPGQAEKLFF
once	.	TRBV10-3	TRBJ1-5	TGTGCCATCAGTGAGAAAGGGGTACAGCCCCAGCATTTT	CAISEKGVQPQHF
.	.	TRBV30	TRBJ1-5	TGTGCCTGGAGTGCCCATAGCAATCAGCCCCAGCATTTT	CAWSAHSNQPQHF
.	TRBD1	TRBV5-1	TRBJ1-3	TGCGCCAGCAGCGAAAGGACAGGGCAGGGAACTGGAAACACCATATATTTT	CASSERTGQGTGNTIYF
.	.	TRBV18	TRBJ1-5	TGTGCCAGCTCACCAACAGGGTATCAGCCCCAGCATTTT	CASSPTGYQPQHF
.	.	TRBV11-2	TRBJ2-7	TGTGCCAGCACCTTAGACAGGACACCCTCCTACGAGCAGTACTTC	CASTLDRTPSYEQYF
.	.	TRBV28	TRBJ1-3	TGTGCCAGCAGTCCGAGCTTTGACAGGATAAACACCATATATTTT	CASSPSFDRINTIYF
.	.	TRBV28	TRBJ1-3	TGTGCCAGCAGTTTAGCACGGGGTTCCTCTGGAAACACCATATATTTT	CASSLARGSSGNTIYF
.	TRBD2	TRBV5-6	TRBJ2-1	TGTGCCAGCAGCCCTCTGGCGGGAGCGTACAATGAGCAGTTCTTC	CASSPLAGAYNEQFF
.	.	TRBV7-8	TRBJ2-7	TGTGCCAGCAGCTTATCCCCGGCCTACGAGCAGTACTTC	CASSLSPAYEQYF
.	TRBD1	TRBV4-3	TRBJ2-4	TGCGCCAGCAGCCAAGGGTGGCAGGGGGCGGCCAAAAACATTCAGTACTTC	CASSQGWQGAAKNIQYF
.	.	TRBV6-5	TRBJ1-5	TGTGCCAGCACTTACAGGGACACTCAGCCCCAGCATTTT	CASTYRDTQPQHF
once	.	TRBV5-1	TRBJ2-7	TGCGCCAGCAGCTTGGGCAGGGGCGGGAGTAACGAGCAGTACTTC	CASSLGRGGSNEQYF
once	.	TRBV7-8	TRBJ2-2	TGTGCCAGCAGCTCTGGGTCGGGGTTTGGCACCGGGGAGCTGTTTTTT	CASSSGSGFGTGELFF
.	TRBD1	TRBV5-5	TRBJ2-5	TGTGCCAGCAGCCTGCCATCCGGGACAGGGTTAGAGACCCAGTACTTC	CASSLPSGTGLETQYF
.	TRBD2	TRBV19	TRBJ2-3	TGTGCCAGTAGTATGTTCGGGACTATTTTAGATACGCAGTATTTT	CASSMFGTILDTQYF
.	TRBD2	TRBV4-2	TRBJ2-7	TGTGCCAGCAGCCAAGGTCAAGCGGGGGGGAACGAGCAGTACTTC	CASSQGQAGGNEQYF